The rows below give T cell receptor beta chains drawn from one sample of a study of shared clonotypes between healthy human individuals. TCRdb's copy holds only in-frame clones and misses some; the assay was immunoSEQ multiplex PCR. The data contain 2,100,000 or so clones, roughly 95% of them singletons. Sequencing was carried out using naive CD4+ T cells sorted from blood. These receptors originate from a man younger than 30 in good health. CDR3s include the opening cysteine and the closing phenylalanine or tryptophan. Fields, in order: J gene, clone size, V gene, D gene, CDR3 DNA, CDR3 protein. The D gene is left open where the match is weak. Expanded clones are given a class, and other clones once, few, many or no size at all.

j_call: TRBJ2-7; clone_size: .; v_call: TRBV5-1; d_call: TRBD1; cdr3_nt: TGCGCCAGCAGCTTGGGTGGGACAGGGGGCCCCTACGAGCAGTACTTC; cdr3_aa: CASSLGGTGGPYEQYF
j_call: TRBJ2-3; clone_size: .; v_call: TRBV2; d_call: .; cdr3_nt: TGTGCCAGCAGCGGGGGCACAGATACGCAGTATTTT; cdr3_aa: CASSGGTDTQYF
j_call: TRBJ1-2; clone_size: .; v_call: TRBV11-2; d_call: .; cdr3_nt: TGTGCCAGCAGCCGGACGTCCGAGTGGGACTATGGCTACACCTTC; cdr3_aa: CASSRTSEWDYGYTF
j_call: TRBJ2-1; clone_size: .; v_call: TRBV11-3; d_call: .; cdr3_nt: TGTGCCAGCAGCTCAGGGTTCGAGCAGTTCTTC; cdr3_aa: CASSSGFEQFF
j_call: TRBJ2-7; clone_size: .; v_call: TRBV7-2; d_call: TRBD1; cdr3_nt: TGTGCCAGCAGCTTGATGGGGACAGGTGGTGGCGAGCAGTACTTC; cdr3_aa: CASSLMGTGGGEQYF
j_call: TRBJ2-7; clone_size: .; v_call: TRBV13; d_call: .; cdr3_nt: TGTGCCAGCAGCTTATTCGGGGACCAAAACTACGAGCAGTACTTC; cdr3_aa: CASSLFGDQNYEQYF
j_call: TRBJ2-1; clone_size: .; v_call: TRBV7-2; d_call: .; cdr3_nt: TGTGCCAGCAGCCAGATGTACAATGAGCAGTTCTTC; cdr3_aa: CASSQMYNEQFF
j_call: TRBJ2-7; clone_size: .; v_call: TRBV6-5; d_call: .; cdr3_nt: TGTGCCAGCAGCGCCTGGAGGTGGGATAGAGCCGAGCAGTACTTC; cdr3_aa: CASSAWRWDRAEQYF
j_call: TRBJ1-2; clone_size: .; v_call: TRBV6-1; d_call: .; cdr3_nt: TGTGCCAGCAGTCTACAGGCCTCCTATGGCTACACCTTC; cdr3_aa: CASSLQASYGYTF
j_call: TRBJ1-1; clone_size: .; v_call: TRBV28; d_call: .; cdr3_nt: TGTGCCAGCAGCCGCCCCCAGGTGACTGAAGCTTTCTTT; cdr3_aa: CASSRPQVTEAFF
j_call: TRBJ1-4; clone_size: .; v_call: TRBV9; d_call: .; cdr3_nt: TGTGCCAGCAGCGTAGAAGCCAGGGCAGGCGAAAAACTGTTTTTT; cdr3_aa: CASSVEARAGEKLFF
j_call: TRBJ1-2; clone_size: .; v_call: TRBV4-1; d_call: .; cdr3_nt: TGCGCCAGCAGCCAAGATCGGTTCAGTGGCTACACCTTC; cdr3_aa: CASSQDRFSGYTF
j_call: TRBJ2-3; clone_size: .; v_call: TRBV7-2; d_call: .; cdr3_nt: TGTGCCAGCAGCTTGGCCCGGGACGTAGGCACAGATACGCAGTATTTT; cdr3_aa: CASSLARDVGTDTQYF
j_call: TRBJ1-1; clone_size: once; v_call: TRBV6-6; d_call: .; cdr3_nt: TGTGCCAGCAGTTCCGCCCCTAAAACCGACTTT; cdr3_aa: CASSSAPKTDF
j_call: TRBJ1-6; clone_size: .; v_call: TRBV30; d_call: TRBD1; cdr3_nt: TGTGCCTGGAGTGTTAGAGGACAGGGGTTTCTCTTCTATGATTCACCCCTCCACTTT; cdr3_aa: CAWSVRGQGFLFYDSPLHF
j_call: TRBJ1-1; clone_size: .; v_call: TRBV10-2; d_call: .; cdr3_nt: TGCGCCTCCCGCCAGGCGGGAGGAAGTTCTGAAGCTTTCTTT; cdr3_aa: CASRQAGGSSEAFF
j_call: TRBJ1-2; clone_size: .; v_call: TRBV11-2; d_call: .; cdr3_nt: TGTGCCAGCAGCTCACGGACAGTTGGCTACACCTTC; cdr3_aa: CASSSRTVGYTF
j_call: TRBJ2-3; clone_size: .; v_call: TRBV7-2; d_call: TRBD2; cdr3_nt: TGTGCCAGCAGGTTGCGGGGGGCTCTAGAAGGGCAGTATTTT; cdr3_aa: CASRLRGALEGQYF
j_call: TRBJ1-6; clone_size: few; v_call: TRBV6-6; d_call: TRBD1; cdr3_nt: TGTGCCGCTATCCAGGGGGCCGGTTCACCCCTCCACTTT; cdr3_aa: CAAIQGAGSPLHF
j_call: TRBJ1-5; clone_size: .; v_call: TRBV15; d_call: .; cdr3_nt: TGTGCCACCAGCAGAGATGGTGGGGCCTATAGCAATCAGCCCCAGCATTTT; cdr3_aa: CATSRDGGAYSNQPQHF
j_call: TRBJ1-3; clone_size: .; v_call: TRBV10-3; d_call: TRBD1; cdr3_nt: TGTGCCATCAGCATTGGGACAGGGGATGGAAACACCATATATTTT; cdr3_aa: CAISIGTGDGNTIYF
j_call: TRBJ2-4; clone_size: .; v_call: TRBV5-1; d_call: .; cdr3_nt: TGCGCCAGCAGCTTGGAGGCAGGCATTCAGTACTTC; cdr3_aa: CASSLEAGIQYF
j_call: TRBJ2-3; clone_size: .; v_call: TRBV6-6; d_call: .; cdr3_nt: TGTGCCAGCAGTACAGGCTTTAGCACAGATACGCAGTATTTT; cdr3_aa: CASSTGFSTDTQYF
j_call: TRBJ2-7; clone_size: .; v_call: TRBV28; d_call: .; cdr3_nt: TGTGCCAGCAGTTTAGAACTCTACGAGCAGTACTTC; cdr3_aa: CASSLELYEQYF
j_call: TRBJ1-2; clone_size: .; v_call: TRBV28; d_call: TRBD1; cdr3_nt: TGTGCCAGCAGTTTATCCCCGGGACAGGGGGGCTATGGCTACACCTTC; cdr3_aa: CASSLSPGQGGYGYTF
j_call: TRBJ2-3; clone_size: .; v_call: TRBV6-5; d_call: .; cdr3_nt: TGTGCCAGCAGCCGAACCCCCACAGATACGCAGTATTTT; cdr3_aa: CASSRTPTDTQYF
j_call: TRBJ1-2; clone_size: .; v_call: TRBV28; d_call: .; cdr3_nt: TGTGCCAGCAGTTTGGTCAAACCTAACTATGGCTACACCTTC; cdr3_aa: CASSLVKPNYGYTF
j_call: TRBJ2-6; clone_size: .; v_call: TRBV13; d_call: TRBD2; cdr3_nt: TGTGCCAGCAGCTTGACTAGCGGCAGAGCCAACGTCCTGACTTTC; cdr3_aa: CASSLTSGRANVLTF
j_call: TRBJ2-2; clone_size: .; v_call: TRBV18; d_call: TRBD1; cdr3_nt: TGTGCCAGCTCACCAAGAGGGACAGGGGACACCGGGGAGCTGTTTTTT; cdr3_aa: CASSPRGTGDTGELFF
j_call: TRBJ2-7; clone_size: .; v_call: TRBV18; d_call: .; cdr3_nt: TGTGCCAGCTCACCACTCGAGGGGGGTTCCCCCTACGAGCAGTACTTC; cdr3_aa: CASSPLEGGSPYEQYF
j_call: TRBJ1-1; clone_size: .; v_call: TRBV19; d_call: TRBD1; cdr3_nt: TGTGCCAGTGGACAGGGAATATGGTCCTCGAACACTGAAGCTTTCTTT; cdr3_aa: CASGQGIWSSNTEAFF
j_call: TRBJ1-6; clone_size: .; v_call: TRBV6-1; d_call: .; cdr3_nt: TGTGCCAGCGGGGAAGGGGGGCCCTTCTCCTATAATTCACCCCTCCACTTT; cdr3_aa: CASGEGGPFSYNSPLHF
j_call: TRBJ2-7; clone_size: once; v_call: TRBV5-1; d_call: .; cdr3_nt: TGCGCCAGCAGCCCCGCCCCTAGCTACGAGCAGTACTTC; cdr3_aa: CASSPAPSYEQYF
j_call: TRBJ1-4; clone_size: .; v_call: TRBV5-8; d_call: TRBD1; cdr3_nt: TGTGCCAGCAGCCGCCCCCGGACAGGGTTCGATTCTAATGAAAAACTGTTTTTT; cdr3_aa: CASSRPRTGFDSNEKLFF
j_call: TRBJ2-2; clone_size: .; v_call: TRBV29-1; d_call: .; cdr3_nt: TGCAGCGCTCGAGTGGAGAACACCGGGGAGCTGTTTTTT; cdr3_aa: CSARVENTGELFF
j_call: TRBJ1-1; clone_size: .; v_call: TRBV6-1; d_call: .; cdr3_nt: TGTGCCAGCAGTGAGAACGGGGGGCGCACTGAAGCTTTCTTT; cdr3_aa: CASSENGGRTEAFF
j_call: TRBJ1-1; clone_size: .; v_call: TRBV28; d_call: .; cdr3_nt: TGTGCCAGCAGCAGTCTGACCCTAACCCGGATGAACACTGAAGCTTTCTTT; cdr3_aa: CASSSLTLTRMNTEAFF
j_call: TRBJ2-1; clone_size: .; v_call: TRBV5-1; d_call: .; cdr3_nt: TGCGCCAGCAGCTCGCTACCCCAGGGTCCGCAGTTCTTC; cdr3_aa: CASSSLPQGPQFF
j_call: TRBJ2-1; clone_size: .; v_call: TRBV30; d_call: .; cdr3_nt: TGTGCCTGGGCATCCGGGGTATACAATGAGCAGTTCTTC; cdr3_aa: CAWASGVYNEQFF
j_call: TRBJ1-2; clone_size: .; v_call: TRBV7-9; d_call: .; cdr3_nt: TGTGCCAGCAGCTTATTGGAGATGAGCTACACCTTC; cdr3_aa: CASSLLEMSYTF
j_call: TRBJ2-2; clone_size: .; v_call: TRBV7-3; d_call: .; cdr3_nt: TGTGCCAGCAGCGCACCCCGTTCGGGGTCCAACACCGGGGAGCTGTTTTTT; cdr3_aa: CASSAPRSGSNTGELFF
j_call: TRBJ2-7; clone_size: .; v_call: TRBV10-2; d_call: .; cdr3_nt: TGCGCCAGCAGTGAGGGGCCCCCAAGCGGCCCCTACGAGCAGTACTTC; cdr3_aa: CASSEGPPSGPYEQYF
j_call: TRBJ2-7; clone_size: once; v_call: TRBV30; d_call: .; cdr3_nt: TGTGCCTGGAGTGCCCGAGGGCGATCCGCGGCTTTGAAGCAGTACTTC; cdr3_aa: CAWSARGRSAALKQYF
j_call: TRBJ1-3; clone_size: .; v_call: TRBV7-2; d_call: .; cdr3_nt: TGTGCCAGCAGCTTTCAAGACTCTGGAAACACCATATATTTT; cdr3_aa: CASSFQDSGNTIYF
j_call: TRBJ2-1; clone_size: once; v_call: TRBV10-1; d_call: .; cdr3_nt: TGCGCCAGCAGTGAGCCCGGGGCCAATGAGCAGTTCTTC; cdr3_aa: CASSEPGANEQFF
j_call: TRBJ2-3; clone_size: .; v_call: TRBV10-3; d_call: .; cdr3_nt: TGTGCCATCAGTGAGCTTCCCGGGGGAAGGAGCACAGATACGCAGTATTTT; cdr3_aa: CAISELPGGRSTDTQYF
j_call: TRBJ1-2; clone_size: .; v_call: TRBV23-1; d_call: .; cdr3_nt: TGCGCCCTGGGGCCGTACCCTAACTATGGCTACACCTTC; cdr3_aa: CALGPYPNYGYTF
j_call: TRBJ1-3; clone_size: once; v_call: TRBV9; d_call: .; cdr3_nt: TGTGCCAGCAGCGCGTCCCAGATGGGCAGCGGAAACACCATATATTTT; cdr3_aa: CASSASQMGSGNTIYF
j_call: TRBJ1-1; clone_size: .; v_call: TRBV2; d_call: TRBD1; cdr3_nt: TGTGCCAGCAAAGGGAGGCAGGGGGCTAACACTGAAGCTTTCTTT; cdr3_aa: CASKGRQGANTEAFF
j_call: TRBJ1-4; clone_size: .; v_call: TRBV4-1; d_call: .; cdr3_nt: TGCGCCAGCAGCCAAGGAGGACAACCGTTGCTTGCAACTAATGAAAAACTGTTTTTT; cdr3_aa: CASSQGGQPLLATNEKLFF
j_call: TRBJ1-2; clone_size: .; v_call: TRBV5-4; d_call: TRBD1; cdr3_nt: TGTGCCAGCAGCTTGGGACAGGGAGATTATGGCTACACCTTC; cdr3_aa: CASSLGQGDYGYTF
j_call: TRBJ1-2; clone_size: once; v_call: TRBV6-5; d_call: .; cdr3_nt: TGTGCCAGCAGTTACGAGCAGCTAGGCTATGGCTACACCTTC; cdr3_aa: CASSYEQLGYGYTF
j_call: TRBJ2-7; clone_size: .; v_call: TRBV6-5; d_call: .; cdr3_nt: TGTGCCAGCAGGGGGGCTAGCGGCCATTCCTACGAGCAGTACTTC; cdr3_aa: CASRGASGHSYEQYF
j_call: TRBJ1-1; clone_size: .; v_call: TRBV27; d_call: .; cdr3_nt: TGTGCCAGCTGGACGGTTATCATGTCGAACACTGAAGCTTTCTTT; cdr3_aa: CASWTVIMSNTEAFF
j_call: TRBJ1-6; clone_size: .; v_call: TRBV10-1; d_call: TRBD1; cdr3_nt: TGCGCCAGCCAGGGACAGAAAAATTCACCCCTCCACTTT; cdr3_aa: CASQGQKNSPLHF